Following are 27 T cell receptor beta chains from one sample sequenced in a study of T cell repertoires in cytomegalovirus infection. MiXCR, applied by TCRdb to the reads, yields one record per CDR3 protein. Among around 130,000 distinct CDR3 sequences listed, 8.8% were seen once. Sequencing was performed on PBMCs. The receptors come from a human donor in good health (CMV status not recorded). Some clones in this sample may be carry-over from other donors' samples.

This clonotype was seen many times. This sequence joins TRBV28 and TRBJ2-7; 7 bases are shared with TRBD1. CDR1 is MDHEN, CDR2 SYDVKM, per germline. V shed 2 bases, J shed 9 bases, and the junction held 10 bases outside the gene matches. The CDR3 totals 14 residues. CDR3 residues: CASSLPDRLSGQYF. The CDR3 DNA is TGTGCCAGCAGTTTACCGGACAGGCTATCGGGGCAGTACTTC.

This clonotype has more than one count but fewer than ten. The V gene is TRBV2, the J gene TRBJ2-3; D not resolved. Deletions cut 6 bases from V and 2 bases from J, with 0 bases between. Germline V CDR1 and CDR2: SNHLY, FYNNEI. CDR3 length: 10 residues. CDR3 DNA sequence: TGTGCCAGCAGCACAGATACGCAGTATTTT. Protein: CASSTDTQYF.

In the case of this clonotype: Being one base from a much bigger clone, this may be a read error. The chain uses TRBV27 and TRBJ2-7; TRBD1 might be the D (6 bases). This CDR3 spans 15 amino acids. Per germline, CDR1 MNHEY and CDR2 SMNVEV (reference sequence). CDR3 amino acids: CASSLGPGVSYEQCF. CDR3 coding DNA: TGTGCCAGCAGTTTAGGCCCAGGGGTATCCTACGAGCAGTGCTTC.

At least ten counts were recorded for this clonotype. The chain recombines TRBV10-3 with TRBJ1-1, with TRBD1 matching 8 bases. Germline V gene lookup returns CDR1 ENHRY and CDR2 SYGVKD. The CDR3 is 13 residues long. V lost 7 bases to trimming and J lost 4 bases; unmatched junction nucleotides: 5. The CDR3 protein is CAINGQGSTEAFF. CDR3 nucleotides: TGTGCCATCAACGGACAGGGAAGCACTGAAGCTTTCTTT.

This clonotype was counted many times. This chain connects TRBV19 to TRBJ1-1; tentative D call: TRBD1 (6 bases). The V end lost 7 bases, the J end lost 1 base, and 16 bases lay between the germline ends. Germline V lookup: CDR1 LNHDA, CDR2 SQIVND (reference sequence). The CDR3 loop spans 15 amino acids. CDR3 loop: CASTGLGAPNTEAFF. Here the CDR3 DNA reads TGTGCCAGTACCGGACTGGGGGCCCCGAACACTGAAGCTTTCTTT.

This chain links TRBV28 with TRBJ2-4; D unclear. CDR1 MDHEN and CDR2 SYDVKM come from the germline V gene. Trimming removed 5 bases from V and 6 bases from J, with 2 bases in between. The CDR3 is 10 amino acids. The CDR3 sequence is CASSGNIQYF. DNA of the CDR3: TGTGCCAGCAGTGGAAACATTCAGTACTTC.

This clonotype was counted many times. This chain connects TRBV4-2 to TRBJ1-2; D gene ambiguous. This CDR3 comprises 14 residues. V was pared by 4 bases and J by 3 bases, with 12 bases between. Germline V gene sequence: CDR1 LGHNA, CDR2 YNFKEQ. The CDR3 DNA reads TGTGCCAGCAGCCCGGACGGGGAGGACTATGGCTACACCTTC. Translating gives CASSPDGEDYGYTF.

This clonotype was counted many times. The V and J genes are TRBV28 and TRBJ1-5, with D possibly matching TRBD1 (5 bases). V was clipped by 2 bases and J by 6 bases, with 14 bases between them. Germline V gene data show CDR1 as MDHEN and CDR2 as SYDVKM. CDR3 length: 15 residues. In DNA form, the CDR3 reads TGTGCCAGCAGTTTAAGGGGCGGGAAGGCTCAGCCCCAGCATTTT. Its translation is CASSLRGGKAQPQHF. Based on the CDR3 plus reference TRBV28 and TRBJ1-5, the full variable domain is DVKVTQSSRYLVKRTGEKVFLECVQDMDHENMFWYRQDPGLGLRLIYFSYDVKMKEKGDIPEGYSVSREKKERFSLILESASTNQTSMYLCASSLRGGKAQPQHFGDGTRLSIL.

This clonotype appeared once. This may stem from a read error, because a much larger clone lies one nucleotide away. This sequence joins TRBV18 and TRBJ1-1; no clear D gene. V was cut by 2 bases and J by 1 base, with 8 bases left in between. CDR1 is KGHSH and CDR2 is LQKENI in the germline V gene. The CDR3 is made up of 14 amino acids. CDR3 loop: CASSPTSWNTEAFF. Written as DNA, the CDR3 is TGTGCCAGCTCACCAACCTCTTGGAACACTGAAGCTTTCTTT.

At least ten counts were recorded for this clonotype. The chain is built from TRBV7-9 and TRBJ1-1; D remains unclear. Germline V CDR1 and CDR2: SEHNR, FQNEAQ (reference sequence). The CDR3 loop spans 13 amino acids. With 3 bases removed from V and 8 bases from J, the gap between germline ends came to 13 bases. CDR3 nucleotide sequence: TGTGCCAGCAGCTTCTCGGCGGAGGTCGAAGCTTTCTTT. The encoded protein is CASSFSAEVEAFF.

V usage is TRBV11-2 and J usage is TRBJ2-3; D unresolved. This CDR3 is built from 13 residues. Germline CDR1 SGHAT, CDR2 FQNNGV. Trimming took 5 bases from V and 2 from J, leaving 8 bases between them. The CDR3 region is CASSPPNTDTQYF. The CDR3 nucleotides read TGTGCCAGCAGCCCCCCAAACACAGATACGCAGTATTTT.

This clonotype has a count of ten or more. The J gene is TRBJ1-5, the V gene TRBV7-4, with 11 bases matching TRBD1. V dropped 5 bases and J dropped 3; count of bases not matched to a gene: 12. The CDR3 is 18 residues long. CDR1 is SGHVT and CDR2 is SQSDAQ in the germline V gene. The CDR3 reads CASSPGQGAGAPNQPQHF. CDR3 coding DNA: TGTGCCAGCAGCCCTGGACAGGGGGCGGGGGCTCCCAATCAGCCCCAGCATTTT.

This clonotype was counted ten times or more. This chain links TRBV28 with TRBJ1-2; tentatively, D is TRBD1 (5 bases). This CDR3 comprises 15 residues. The germline gives CDR1 MDHEN, CDR2 SYDVKM. Trimming removed 8 bases at V and 1 base at J, with 17 bases between. The CDR3, as DNA: TGTGCCAGCTTTCTCCGGGACGACAGTAACTATGGCTACACCTTC. Protein sequence: CASFLRDDSNYGYTF.

In this sample, this clonotype turned up a few times. The rearrangement links TRBV20-1 to TRBJ2-3, with TRBD2 matching over 12 bases. Germline CDR1 and CDR2: DFQATT and SNEGSKA (reference sequence). The length of the CDR3 is 18 residues. Trimming at V came to 5 bases and at J to 4 bases, leaving 16 bases not matched to a gene. The CDR3 DNA sequence: TGCAGTGCTTCCCGGACTAGCGGGACCAACCCCACGGCAGATACGCAGTATTTT. Translated: CSASRTSGTNPTADTQYF.

In this sample, this clonotype turned up a few times. The rearrangement uses TRBV10-3 and TRBJ2-1; 7 bases align to TRBD1. The V gene end was trimmed by 2 bases and the J gene end by 0 bases; junction bases not matched to a gene: 4. Looked up from germline, CDR1 is ENHRY and CDR2 is SYGVKD. This CDR3 has 16 amino acids. The CDR3 spells CAISEGTVSSYNEQFF. The CDR3 nucleotides are TGTGCCATCAGTGAGGGGACAGTTTCCTCCTACAATGAGCAGTTCTTC.

This clonotype was seen at least ten times. The gene calls are TRBV28 and TRBJ1-2; D may be TRBD1 (5 bases). CDR1 is MDHEN and CDR2 is SYDVKM in the germline V gene. Trimming left V 8 bases short and J 3 bases short, with 13 bases between. The CDR3 is 13 amino acids. The DNA of the CDR3 is TGTGCCAGCGGTTCAGAGGGACACTATGGCTACACCTTC. It specifies CASGSEGHYGYTF.

This clonotype was recorded many times. The chain combines TRBV7-2 with TRBJ1-1; D is unresolved. This CDR3 contains 15 residues. The germline V gene encodes CDR1 SGHTA and CDR2 FQGNSA. V was trimmed by 2 bases and J by 2 bases, leaving 12 bases between them. CDR3 DNA: TGTGCCAGCAGCTTATATACAGTCATTAACACTGAAGCTTTCTTT. This gives the protein CASSLYTVINTEAFF.

Concerning this clonotype itself: Given a much more abundant clone one base away, this may be a read error. The chain combines TRBV7-6 with TRBJ2-3; tentatively, D is TRBD1 (5 bases). CDR3 length: 13 amino acids. Germline V gene data show CDR1 as SGHVS and CDR2 as FNYEAQ. The CDR3 spells CTSSRQNTDTQYF. As DNA, the CDR3 is TGTACCAGCAGCCGACAGAACACAGATACGCAGTATTTT.

This clonotype was observed at least ten times. The CDR3 nucleotides read TGTGCCAGCAGCCCGAAATCCGGGACCCAAGAGACCCAGTACTTC. Encoded protein: CASSPKSGTQETQYF. The gene calls are TRBV7-3 and TRBJ2-5; D is tentatively TRBD1 or TRBD2 (5 bases each). Between the trimmed V and J ends, which lost 5 bases and 1 base, there was a span of 14 bases. This CDR3 region has 15 residues. CDR1 SGHTA and CDR2 FQGTGA come from the germline V gene.

This clonotype was picked up a small number of times. The rearrangement joins TRBV4-2 to TRBJ2-1; perhaps TRBD1 as D (5 bases). This CDR3 comprises 15 residues. Between the trimmed V and J ends, which lost 1 base and 8 bases, there was a span of 15 bases. CDR1 is LGHNA and CDR2 is YNFKEQ in the germline V gene. CDR3: CASSQGQGGWDEQFF. CDR3 DNA sequence: TGTGCCAGCAGCCAAGGTCAGGGTGGTTGGGATGAGCAGTTCTTC.

V usage is TRBV28 and J usage is TRBJ1-1, with D uncertain. CDR1 and CDR2 (germline): MDHEN, SYDVKM. The CDR3 runs 12 residues. The V end lost 2 bases, the J end lost 5 bases, and 6 bases lay between the germline ends. The CDR3 here is CASSLRETEAFF. Here the CDR3 DNA reads TGTGCCAGCAGTTTAAGGGAAACTGAAGCTTTCTTT.

The rearrangement uses TRBV15 and TRBJ2-2; no firm D call. The germline CDR1 and CDR2 sequences are LNHNV and YYDKDF (reference sequence). V lost 1 base, J lost 5 bases, and 14 bases lay in between. The length of the CDR3 is 16 residues. CDR3 in amino acids: CATSRAPGLWTGELFF. The CDR3 region has the DNA TGTGCCACCAGCAGAGCGCCGGGTCTTTGGACCGGGGAGCTGTTTTTT.

This clonotype was counted between two and nine times. V and J are TRBV28 and TRBJ1-5, with TRBD1 matching 9 bases. Per the germline V gene, CDR1 is MDHEN and CDR2 is SYDVKM. Unmatched junction bases numbered 8, after V lost 4 bases and J lost 4 bases. CDR3 length: 16 residues. CDR3 protein: CASSSTGGAGNQPQHF. The CDR3 DNA reads as TGTGCCAGCAGTTCTACAGGGGGCGCAGGGAATCAGCCCCAGCATTTT.

The table lists this clonotype with many counts. V and J are TRBV9 and TRBJ2-2; D remains ambiguous. Germline assignment: CDR1 SGDLS and CDR2 YYNGEE. Trimming left V 1 base short and J 11 bases short, with 12 bases between. This CDR3 region has 13 residues. The CDR3 protein is CASSVTHHPELFF. The CDR3 nucleotides read TGTGCCAGCAGCGTAACCCATCACCCCGAGCTGTTTTTT.

This clonotype has a single count. The chain uses TRBV6-5 and TRBJ1-6; D might be TRBD1 (6 bases). The length of the CDR3 is 14 residues. V was trimmed by 7 bases and J by 10 bases, leaving 17 bases between them. Per the germline V gene, CDR1 is MNHEY and CDR2 is SVGAGI. Written as DNA, the CDR3 is TGTGCCAGCACCCCCAGCAGGGGAGAGTCACCCCTCCACTTT. It specifies CASTPSRGESPLHF.

This clonotype was recorded at least ten times. This chain connects TRBV7-9 to TRBJ2-7; 13 bases are a match to TRBD2. Germline trimming cut 5 bases from V and 0 bases from J; bases unmatched to any gene: 4. The CDR3 contains 16 residues. Per the germline V gene, CDR1 is SEHNR and CDR2 is FQNEAQ (reference sequence). Here the CDR3 reads CASSGGLAGPSYEQYF. The CDR3 nucleotides read TGTGCCAGCAGCGGGGGACTAGCGGGACCCTCCTACGAGCAGTACTTC.

This clonotype came up many times. The rearrangement joins TRBV20-1 to TRBJ1-1; a possible D gene is TRBD1 (6 bases). This CDR3 contains 16 residues. The germline V gene encodes CDR1 DFQATT and CDR2 SNEGSKA (reference sequence). V lost 5 bases and J 5 bases, leaving 24 bases between the germline ends. CDR3: CSAGGGGLRGGTEAFF. DNA for the CDR3: TGCAGTGCTGGGGGTGGGGGATTACGAGGGGGTACTGAAGCTTTCTTT.